This is a list of T cell receptor beta chains from one sample in a study of cytomegalovirus exposure and HLA in healthy donors. Profiling relied on immunoSEQ multiplex PCR, and the TCRdb table lists in-frame clones only, not all of them. The sample lists 90,000 to 150,000 clones; about 70% were seen once. Material: PBMCs. Receptors originate from a woman in her 40s in good health and CMV-seronegative. Both conserved end residues are part of each CDR3. The D gene is left open where the match is weak. Not all rows give a size; the values are once, few, many and, for expanded clones, a class.

size,V,J,D,DNA,CDR3
-,TRBV6-5,TRBJ2-3,-,TGTGCCAGCACCGGGGATGGTGGCACAGATACGCAGTATTTT,CASTGDGGTDTQYF
-,TRBV6-1,TRBJ1-5,-,TGTGCCAGCAGTGCCTGGGGGCAGAGCAATCAGCCCCAGCATTTT,CASSAWGQSNQPQHF
-,TRBV20-1,TRBJ2-3,-,TGCAGTGCCCACCCGGGGGATACGCAGTATTTT,CSAHPGDTQYF
-,TRBV6-6,TRBJ2-4,-,TGTGCCAGCGAAGCGGGAAACATTCAGTACTTC,CASEAGNIQYF
large,TRBV7-9,TRBJ1-1,-,TGTGCCAGCAGCTTAAACAATTTGAACACTGAAGCTTTCTTT,CASSLNNLNTEAFF
-,TRBV6-4,TRBJ2-1,TRBD2,TGTGCCAGCAGTGACGGCGGGAGCTCCTACAATGAGCAGTTCTTC,CASSDGGSSYNEQFF
few,TRBV7-2,TRBJ2-1,TRBD1,TGTGCCAGCAGCTGGACAGGGGGATTCACATACAATGAGCAGTTCTTC,CASSWTGGFTYNEQFF
-,TRBV5-6,TRBJ2-7,-,TGTGCCAGCAGCTACTCCGGGGAGCAGTACTTC,CASSYSGEQYF
few,TRBV7-9,TRBJ2-5,TRBD2,TGTGCCAGCGACAAGGCGGGGGGGACGGAGACCCAGTACTTC,CASDKAGGTETQYF
-,TRBV5-5,TRBJ1-3,-,TGTGCCAGCAGCCCCCGGGTGGCTCTGGGAAACACCATATATTTT,CASSPRVALGNTIYF
-,TRBV4-3,TRBJ2-1,TRBD2,TGCGCCAGCAGCCAGGGACTAGCTGTGTTCGGTGAGCAGTTCTTC,CASSQGLAVFGEQFF
once,TRBV28,TRBJ1-1,TRBD1,TGTGCCAGCAGTTCGGGACAGGGCACTGAAGCTTTCTTT,CASSSGQGTEAFF
-,TRBV27,TRBJ1-6,-,TGTGCCAGCAGTTTATCGCCACAAATTAATTCACCCCTCCACTTT,CASSLSPQINSPLHF
-,TRBV30,TRBJ2-2,TRBD2,TGTGCCTGGAAACGCAAGGCGGGAGGGAGCACCGGGGAGCTGTTTTTT,CAWKRKAGGSTGELFF
-,TRBV7-2,TRBJ2-1,-,TGTGCCAGCAGCCCGGCCGTTGCGGGTCATACTAGGTGGTTCTTC,CASSPAVAGHTRWFF
-,TRBV5-6,TRBJ1-6,TRBD1,TGTGCCAGCAGCTTGCCCTGGGGACAGGGCTATAATTCACCCCTCCACTTT,CASSLPWGQGYNSPLHF
-,TRBV4-1,TRBJ1-4,TRBD1,TGCGCCAGCAGCCTGCAAACAGGGGGCGTTGAAAAACTGTTTTTT,CASSLQTGGVEKLFF
-,TRBV4-2,TRBJ2-3,TRBD1,TGTGCCAGCAGCCAAGGACTCGGGACAGGGGGCGCAGATACGCAGTATTTT,CASSQGLGTGGADTQYF
-,TRBV6-6,TRBJ1-2,-,TGTGCCAGCAGTTACGCGCAGGGTTACTATGGCTACACCTTC,CASSYAQGYYGYTF
-,TRBV13,TRBJ1-1,TRBD1,TGTGCCAGCAGCTTAGGTCGGACAGGTTGGAATGAAGCTTTCTTT,CASSLGRTGWNEAFF